This T cell receptor (beta chain) derives from a study of CD4 and CD8 cells across lung adenocarcinoma regions. TCRdb analysed the PCR reads with MiXCR anew, one entry per CDR3 protein. The data contain fewer than 25,000 distinct CDR3 sequences, around half of them singletons. The TCR was taken from a female donor with lung adenocarcinoma. The CD4 and CD8 labels of this study may be unreliable. The sample consisted of CD8+ T cells from the center of a lung tumor.

The CDR3 sequence is CAGKGRRQGDTQYF. The DNA for the CDR3 is TGTGCCGGCAAGGGGCGGCGACAGGGAGACACTCAGTACTTC. The gene calls are TRBV6-1 and TRBJ2-4; 7 positions agree with TRBD1. V lost 11 bases and J lost 12; bases outside the gene matches: 19. In germline, CDR1 is MNHNS, CDR2 SASEGT. This CDR3 is built from 14 residues.